The present T cell receptor (beta chain) was sequenced within a study of radiotherapy plus CTLA-4 blockade in lung cancer. At the level of the study: Objective responses were observed in around 17% of patients, and disease control was achieved by 30% to 40%.

Study-wide points: Following radiotherapy plus ipilimumab, tumor-derived TCR clones expanded in the blood. Strongest reported response predictors: early blood clone changes and post-radiation interferon-beta.

A remark on this clone: Its antigen is currently unknown.

The protocol was immunoSEQ multiplex PCR, while the TCRdb copy is restricted to in-frame clones and leaves out a portion. Of around 50,000 clones in the sample, around 88% were seen once. Focal radiation and CTLA-4 blockade (ipilimumab) were tested in chemo-refractory metastatic non-small-cell lung cancer patients. The ends lost 4 bases at V and 0 bases at J; junction bases unmatched: 9. CDR1 is LNHDA and CDR2 is SQIVND in the germline V gene (reference sequence). The CDR3 has 17 residues. Sequencing was performed on peripheral blood, taken from a patient treated with radiotherapy plus ipilimumab. The receptor was isolated from a human donor with non-small cell lung cancer that progressed on radiotherapy plus ipilimumab. Some clones in this sample may be carry-over from other donors' samples. The genes are TRBV19 and TRBJ2-3, with 8 nucleotides matching TRBD2. CDR3: CASSKSGGRTSTDTQYF. The CDR3 coding sequence is TGTGCCAGTAGTAAGAGCGGGGGCCGAACTAGCACAGATACGCAGTATTTT.